This T cell receptor (beta chain) emerged from a study of post-analysis software for immune sequencing data. Regarding the study as a whole: Four to six TRBV segments were more frequent in patients than controls; TRBV5-6, TRBV5-1 and TRBV20-1 belonged to this group.

The sample holds a few counts of this clonotype. What it recognizes is unknown. Unique molecular identifiers were built into the TCR beta cDNA libraries. TCRdb passed the PCR reads through MiXCR, listing each CDR3 protein once. This table holds about half a million distinct CDR3 sequences, around a third found once. Trimming removed 4 bases from V and 3 bases from J; junction bases left unmatched: 10. Looked up from germline, CDR1 is MGHRA and CDR2 is YSYEKL. This CDR3 is built from 16 residues. This TCR came from a girl aged 2-17 years with multiple sclerosis. J is TRBJ2-3 and V is TRBV4-1; 7 positions agree with TRBD2. Material for sequencing was blood. The CDR3 sequence: CASSPRGGRGTDTQYF. CDR3 nucleotide sequence: TGCGCCAGCAGCCCTAGGGGAGGGCGGGGGACAGATACGCAGTATTTT.